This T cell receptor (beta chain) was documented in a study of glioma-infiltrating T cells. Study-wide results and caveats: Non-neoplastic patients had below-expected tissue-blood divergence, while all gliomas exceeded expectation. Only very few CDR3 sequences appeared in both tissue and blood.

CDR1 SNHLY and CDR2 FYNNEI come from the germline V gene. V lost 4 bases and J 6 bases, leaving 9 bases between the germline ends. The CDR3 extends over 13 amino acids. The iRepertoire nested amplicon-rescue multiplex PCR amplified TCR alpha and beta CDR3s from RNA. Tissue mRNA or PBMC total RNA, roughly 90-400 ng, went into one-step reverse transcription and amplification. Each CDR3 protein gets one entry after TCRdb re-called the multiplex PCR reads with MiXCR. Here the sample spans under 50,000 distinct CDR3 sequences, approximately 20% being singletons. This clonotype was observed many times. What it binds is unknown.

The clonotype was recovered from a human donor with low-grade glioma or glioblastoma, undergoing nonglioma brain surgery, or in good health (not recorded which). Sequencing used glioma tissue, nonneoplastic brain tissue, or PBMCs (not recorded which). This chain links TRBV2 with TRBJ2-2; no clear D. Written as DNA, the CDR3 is TGTGCCAGCAGTGGTCTCCGGGCCGGGGAGCTGTTTTTT. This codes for CASSGLRAGELFF.